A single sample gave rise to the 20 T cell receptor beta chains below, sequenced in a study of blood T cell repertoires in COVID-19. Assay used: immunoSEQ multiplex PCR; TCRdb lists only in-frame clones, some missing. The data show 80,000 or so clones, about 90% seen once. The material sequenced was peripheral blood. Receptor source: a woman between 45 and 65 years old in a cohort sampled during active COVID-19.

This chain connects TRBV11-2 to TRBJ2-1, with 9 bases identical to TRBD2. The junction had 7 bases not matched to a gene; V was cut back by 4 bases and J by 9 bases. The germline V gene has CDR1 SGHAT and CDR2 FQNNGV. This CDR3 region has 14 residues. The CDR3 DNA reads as TGTGCCAGCAGCTCCCATGGAGCGGGAGGTGAGCAGTTCTTC. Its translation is CASSSHGAGGEQFF.

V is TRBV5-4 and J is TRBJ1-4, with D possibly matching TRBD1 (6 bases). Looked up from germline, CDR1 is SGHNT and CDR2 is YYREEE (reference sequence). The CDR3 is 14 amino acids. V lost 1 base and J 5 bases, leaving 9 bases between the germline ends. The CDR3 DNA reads TGTGCCAGCAGCTTGAACAGGGAGAATGAAAAACTGTTTTTT. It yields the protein CASSLNRENEKLFF.

CDR3 region: CASSISRGRYSNQPQHF. In nucleotides, the CDR3 is TGTGCCAGTAGTATTTCCAGGGGCCGTTATAGCAATCAGCCCCAGCATTTT. The chain employs TRBV19 and TRBJ1-5; possibly TRBD1 for D (6 bases). CDR3 size: 17 residues. Germline-derived CDR1 and CDR2 are LNHDA and SQIVND (reference sequence). The germline V and J ends were trimmed by 3 bases and 0 bases, with 15 bases remaining between them. Filled out from reference TRBV19 and TRBJ1-5, the complete variable domain reads DGGITQSPKYLFRKEGQNVTLSCEQNLNHDAMYWYRQDPGQGLRLIYYSQIVNDFQKGDIAEGYSVSREKKESFPLTVTSAQKNPTAFYLCASSISRGRYSNQPQHFGDGTRLSIL.

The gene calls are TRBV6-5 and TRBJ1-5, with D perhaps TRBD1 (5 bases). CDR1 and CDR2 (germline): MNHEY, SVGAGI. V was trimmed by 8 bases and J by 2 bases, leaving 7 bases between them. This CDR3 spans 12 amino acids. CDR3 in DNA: TGTGCCAGCCTCAGGGGCAATCAGCCCCAGCATTTT. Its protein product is CASLRGNQPQHF.

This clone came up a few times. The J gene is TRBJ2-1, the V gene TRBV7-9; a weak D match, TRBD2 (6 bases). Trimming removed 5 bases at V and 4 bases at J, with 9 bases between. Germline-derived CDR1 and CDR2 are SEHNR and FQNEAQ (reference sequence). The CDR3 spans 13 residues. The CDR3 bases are TGTGCCAGCAGCGGGGGACTTTACAATGAGCAGTTCTTC. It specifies CASSGGLYNEQFF.

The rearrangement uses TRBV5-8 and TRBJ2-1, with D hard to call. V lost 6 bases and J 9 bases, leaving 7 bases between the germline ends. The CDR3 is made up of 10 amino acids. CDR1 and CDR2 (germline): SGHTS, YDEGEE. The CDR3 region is CASTHFEQFF. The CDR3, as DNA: TGTGCCAGCACCCATTTTGAGCAGTTCTTC.

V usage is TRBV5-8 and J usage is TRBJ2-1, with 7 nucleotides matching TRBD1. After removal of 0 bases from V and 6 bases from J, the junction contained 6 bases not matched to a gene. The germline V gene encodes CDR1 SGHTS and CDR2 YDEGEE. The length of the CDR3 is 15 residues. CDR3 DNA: TGTGCCAGCAGCTTGGCCGGGACAGTCCTCAATGAGCAGTTCTTC. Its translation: CASSLAGTVLNEQFF.

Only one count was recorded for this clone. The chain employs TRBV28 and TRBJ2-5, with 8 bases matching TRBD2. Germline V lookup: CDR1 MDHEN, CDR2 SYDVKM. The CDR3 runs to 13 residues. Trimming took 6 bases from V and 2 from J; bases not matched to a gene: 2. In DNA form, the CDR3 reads TGTGCCAGCAGCCAGCGGGAGCAAGAGACCCAGTACTTC. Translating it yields CASSQREQETQYF. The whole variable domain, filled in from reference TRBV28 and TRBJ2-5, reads DVKVTQSSRYLVKRTGEKVFLECVQDMDHENMFWYRQDPGLGLRLIYFSYDVKMKEKGDIPEGYSVSREKKERFSLILESASTNQTSMYLCASSQREQETQYFGPGTRLLVL.

This chain's CDR3 is CASKPGGRRGGELFF. For the CDR3, the DNA is TGTGCCAGCAAACCGGGAGGGCGAAGAGGCGGGGAGCTGTTTTTT. The genes are TRBV28 and TRBJ2-2; 8 bases fit TRBD2. After removal of 7 bases from V and 7 bases from J, the junction contained 11 bases not matched to a gene. The CDR3 loop spans 15 amino acids. The V gene's germline CDR1 is MDHEN and CDR2 SYDVKM.

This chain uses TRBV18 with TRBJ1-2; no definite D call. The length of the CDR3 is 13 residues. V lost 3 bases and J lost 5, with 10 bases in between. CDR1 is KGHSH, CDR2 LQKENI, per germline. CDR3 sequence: CASSPTRQYGYTF. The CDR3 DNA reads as TGTGCCAGCTCACCGACTCGGCAATATGGCTACACCTTC. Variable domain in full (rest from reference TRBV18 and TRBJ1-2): NAGVMQNPRHLVRRRGQEARLRCSPMKGHSHVYWYRQLPEEGLKFMVYLQKENIIDESGMPKERFSAEFPKEGPSILRIQQVVRGDSAAYFCASSPTRQYGYTFGSGTRLTVV.

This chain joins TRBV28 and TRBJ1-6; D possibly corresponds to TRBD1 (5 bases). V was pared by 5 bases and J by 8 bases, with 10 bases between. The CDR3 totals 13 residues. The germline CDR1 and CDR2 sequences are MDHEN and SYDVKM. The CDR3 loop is CASSPPGDSPLHF. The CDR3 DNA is TGTGCCAGCAGTCCTCCGGGGGATTCACCCCTCCACTTT.

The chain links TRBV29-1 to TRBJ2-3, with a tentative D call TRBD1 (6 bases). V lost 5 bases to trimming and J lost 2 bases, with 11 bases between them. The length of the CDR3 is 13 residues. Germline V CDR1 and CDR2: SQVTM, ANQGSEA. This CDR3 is CSVLGQLTDTQYF. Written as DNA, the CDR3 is TGCAGCGTTCTAGGACAGCTCACAGATACGCAGTATTTT.

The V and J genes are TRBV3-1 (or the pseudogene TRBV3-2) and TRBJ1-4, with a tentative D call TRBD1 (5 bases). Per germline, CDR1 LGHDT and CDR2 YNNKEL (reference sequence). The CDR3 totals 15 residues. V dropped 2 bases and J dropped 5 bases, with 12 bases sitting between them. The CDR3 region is CASSQPGTVNEKLFF. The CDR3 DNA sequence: TGTGCCAGCAGCCAACCCGGGACTGTGAATGAAAAACTGTTTTTT.

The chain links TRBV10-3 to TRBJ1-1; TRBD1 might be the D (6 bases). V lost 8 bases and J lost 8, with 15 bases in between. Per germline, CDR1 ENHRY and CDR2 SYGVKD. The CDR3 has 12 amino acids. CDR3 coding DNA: TGTGCCATCGCGGACAGCGCTTGGGAAGCTTTCTTT. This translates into CAIADSAWEAFF.

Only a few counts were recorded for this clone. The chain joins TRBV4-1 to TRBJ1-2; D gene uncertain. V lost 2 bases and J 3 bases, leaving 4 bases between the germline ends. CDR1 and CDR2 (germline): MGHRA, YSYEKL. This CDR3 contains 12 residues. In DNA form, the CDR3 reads TGCGCCAGCAGCCAAACAGACTATGGCTACACCTTC. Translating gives CASSQTDYGYTF.

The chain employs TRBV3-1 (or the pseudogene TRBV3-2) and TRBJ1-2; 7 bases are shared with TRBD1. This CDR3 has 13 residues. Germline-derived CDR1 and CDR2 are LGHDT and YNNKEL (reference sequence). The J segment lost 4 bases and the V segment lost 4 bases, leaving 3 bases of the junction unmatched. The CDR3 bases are TGTGCCAGCAGCCCGGGACAGATCTATGGCTACACCTTC. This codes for CASSPGQIYGYTF.

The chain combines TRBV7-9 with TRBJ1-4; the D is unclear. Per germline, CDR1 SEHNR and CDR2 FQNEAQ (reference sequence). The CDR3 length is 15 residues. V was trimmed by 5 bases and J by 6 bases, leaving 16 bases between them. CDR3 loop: CASSPRTISDEKLFF. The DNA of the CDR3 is TGTGCCAGCAGCCCTCGGACTATATCCGATGAAAAACTGTTTTTT.

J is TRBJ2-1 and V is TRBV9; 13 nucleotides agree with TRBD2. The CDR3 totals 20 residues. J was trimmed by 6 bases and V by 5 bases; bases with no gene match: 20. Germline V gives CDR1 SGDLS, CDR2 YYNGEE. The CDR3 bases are TGTGCCAGCAGTGCCCTAGCCAGGGTGAGGGGACTAGCGGGACGCAATGAGCAGTTCTTC. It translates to CASSALARVRGLAGRNEQFF.

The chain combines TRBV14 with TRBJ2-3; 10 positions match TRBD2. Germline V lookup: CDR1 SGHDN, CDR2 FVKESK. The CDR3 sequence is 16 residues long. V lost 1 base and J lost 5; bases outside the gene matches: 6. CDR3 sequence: CASSQALAGEGDTQYF. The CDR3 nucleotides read TGTGCCAGCAGCCAAGCGCTAGCGGGAGAGGGAGATACGCAGTATTTT.

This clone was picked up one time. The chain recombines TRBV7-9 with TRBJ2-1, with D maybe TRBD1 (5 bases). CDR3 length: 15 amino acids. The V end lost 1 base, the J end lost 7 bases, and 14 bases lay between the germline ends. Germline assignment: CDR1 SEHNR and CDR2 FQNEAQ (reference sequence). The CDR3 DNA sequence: TGTGCCAGCAGCTTAGGGCAGGGAAACGTGAATGAGCAGTTCTTC. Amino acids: CASSLGQGNVNEQFF.